Shown below are 13 T cell receptor beta chains from a single sample sequenced in a study of blood T cell dynamics during melanoma immunotherapy. The time point is: pre-treatment baseline. Sequenced by immunoSEQ multiplex PCR; TCRdb stores in-frame clones only, minus some. The sample carries several thousand clones, roughly 77% recorded once. The sample was blood, taken from a patient treated with checkpoint blockade. All receptors come from a human donor with melanoma.

The chain joins TRBV5-1 to TRBJ1-4; 7 positions match TRBD1. CDR1 is SGHRS, CDR2 YFSETQ, per germline. This CDR3 region has 14 residues. Trimming at V came to 2 bases and at J to 7 bases, leaving 5 bases not matched to a gene. For the CDR3, the DNA is TGCGCCAGCAGCTTTGACAGGGCTGGTGAAAAACTGTTTTTT. Protein sequence: CASSFDRAGEKLFF.

This chain uses TRBV5-1 with TRBJ2-5, with TRBD2 matching over 7 bases. The CDR3 is 16 amino acids. Losses at the gene ends were 1 base for V and 4 bases for J; bases not matched to a gene: 10. Germline CDR1 reads SGHRS; CDR2 reads YFSETQ. The CDR3: CASSLRGSVWGETQYF. In DNA, the CDR3 is TGCGCCAGCAGCTTGCGCGGGAGCGTGTGGGGAGAGACCCAGTACTTC.

The chain has TRBV4-1 and TRBJ2-1, with 10 positions matching TRBD2. Unmatched junction bases numbered 7, after V lost 2 bases and J lost 6 bases. Germline V gene data show CDR1 as MGHRA and CDR2 as YSYEKL. The CDR3 loop spans 16 amino acids. The CDR3 DNA follows: TGCGCCAGCAGCCAATTTCTAGCGGGAGTGGGCAATGAGCAGTTCTTC. Amino acid sequence: CASSQFLAGVGNEQFF.

The CDR3 DNA reads TGTGCCAGCAGCTTGGGCCGGGCGTACGAGCAGTACTTC. Its protein is CASSLGRAYEQYF. The J gene is TRBJ2-7, the V gene TRBV7-2; D remains unclear. Germline assignment: CDR1 SGHTA and CDR2 FQGNSA. The CDR3 has 13 amino acids. Trimming took off 3 bases at V and 4 bases at J, with 10 bases between the two ends. Combining the CDR3 with reference TRBV7-2 and TRBJ2-7 gives the whole variable domain GAGVSQSPSNKVTEKGKDVELRCDPISGHTALYWYRQSLGQGLEFLIYFQGNSAPDKSGLPSDRFSAERTGGSVSTLTIQRTQQEDSAVYLCASSLGRAYEQYFGPGTRLTVT.

This clone showed up just once. The V and J genes are TRBV6-1 and TRBJ1-1; the D gene is possibly TRBD1 (5 bases). V gave up 4 bases and J gave up 2 bases, with 11 bases separating them. Germline loops: CDR1 MNHNS, CDR2 SASEGT. The CDR3 extends over 14 amino acids. The chain's CDR3 is CASSGGRGNTEAFF. The CDR3 DNA follows: TGTGCCAGCAGTGGGGGACGGGGAAACACTGAAGCTTTCTTT.

V usage is TRBV5-6 and J usage is TRBJ2-3; 11 bases match TRBD2. Looked up from germline, CDR1 is SGHDT and CDR2 is YYEEEE. The CDR3 contains 15 residues. Unmatched junction bases numbered 3, after V lost 5 bases and J lost 1 base. CDR3 nucleotide sequence: TGTGCCAGCAGATCGACTAGCGGGGGCACAGATACGCAGTATTTT. It is translated as CASRSTSGGTDTQYF.

The CDR3 DNA reads TGCGCCAGCAGCTTTCGGACAGGGGAGTCGTCTGAAGCTTTCTTT. This sequence encodes CASSFRTGESSEAFF. The gene calls are TRBV5-1 and TRBJ1-1; 9 bases agree with TRBD1. The CDR3 covers 15 residues. Losses at the gene ends were 2 bases for V and 6 bases for J; bases not matched to a gene: 8. CDR1 SGHRS and CDR2 YFSETQ come from the germline V gene.

The V gene is TRBV27, the J gene TRBJ2-3, with D perhaps TRBD2 (6 bases). Germline V gene data show CDR1 as MNHEY and CDR2 as SMNVEV (reference sequence). The V end was cut by 4 bases, the J end by 2 bases, with 16 bases between. This CDR3 has 16 residues. CDR3: CASSWTGTPYTDTQYF. As DNA, the CDR3 is TGTGCCAGCAGTTGGACCGGGACTCCATACACAGATACGCAGTATTTT.

The rearrangement uses TRBV9 and TRBJ2-2; possible D gene TRBD2, 6 bases. V was pared by 2 bases and J by 8 bases, with 16 bases between. This CDR3 has 15 residues. Germline V gene lookup returns CDR1 SGDLS and CDR2 YYNGEE. CDR3 DNA sequence: TGTGCCAGCAGCGTGAGCGGGCCAAGCGCAGGGGAGCTGTTTTTT. Its protein is CASSVSGPSAGELFF. The complete variable domain, with remaining parts taken from reference TRBV9 and TRBJ2-2, reads DSGVTQTPKHLITATGQRVTLRCSPRSGDLSVYWYQQSLDQGLQFLIQYYNGEERAKGNILERFSAQQFPDLHSELNLSSLELGDSALYFCASSVSGPSAGELFFGEGSRLTVL.

The chain combines TRBV15 with TRBJ2-3; 7 nucleotides match TRBD2. V gave up 1 base and J gave up 2 bases; unmatched junction bases: 3. The CDR3 is 15 residues long. Germline V gene lookup returns CDR1 LNHNV and CDR2 YYDKDF (reference sequence). CDR3 in amino acids: CATSRVKRDTDTQYF. CDR3 bases: TGTGCCACCAGCAGAGTCAAGCGGGACACAGATACGCAGTATTTT.

This clone has only a few counts. The V and J genes are TRBV6-1 and TRBJ1-5; 7 bases are shared with TRBD1. The V and J ends lost 7 bases and 4 bases, in that order; junction bases with no gene match: 10. The CDR3 consists of 15 residues. Germline values: CDR1 MNHNS, CDR2 SASEGT. The CDR3 DNA sequence: TGTGCCAGCACCGAAAGCAGGGGGGGGAATCAGCCCCAGCATTTT. Translation: CASTESRGGNQPQHF.

J is TRBJ2-1 and V is TRBV19; D is unclear. Per the germline V gene, CDR1 is LNHDA and CDR2 is SQIVND (reference sequence). The CDR3 contains 13 residues. Trimming took 3 bases from V and 2 from J, leaving 5 bases between them. CDR3 DNA: TGTGCCAGTAGTATCGATCCCTACAATGAGCAGTTCTTC. Translation: CASSIDPYNEQFF.

The rearrangement uses TRBV5-1 and TRBJ1-1; possible D gene TRBD1, 6 bases. The ends were cut back, 2 bases at V and 7 bases at J, with 15 bases in the middle. The germline V gene encodes CDR1 SGHRS and CDR2 YFSETQ. The length of the CDR3 is 14 residues. The CDR3 nucleotides read TGCGCCAGCAGCTTCGGGACACCCATTAATGAAGCTTTCTTT. Its protein is CASSFGTPINEAFF.